The rows below give T cell receptor beta chains drawn from one sample of a study of blood T cell repertoires in COVID-19. Assay: immunoSEQ multiplex PCR; the TCRdb copy retains only in-frame clones and omits some. Among 97,000 or so clones, approximately 84% were seen once, and the ten largest hold 9.9%. Sequencing input: peripheral blood. These receptors all stem from a man aged 40-50 years with active or convalescent COVID-19. CDR3s include the opening cysteine and the closing phenylalanine or tryptophan. The order of the fields is clone size, J gene, V gene, D gene, CDR3 DNA, CDR3 protein. The D gene is left open where the match is weak. Clone size is shown for a subset of rows, as once, few, many or a class of expanded clone.

size: once; J: TRBJ1-1; V: TRBV12-3/TRBV12-4; D: .; DNA: TGTGCCACCCTACAGATGAACACTGAAGCTTTCTTT; CDR3: CATLQMNTEAFF
size: few; J: TRBJ1-2; V: TRBV19; D: .; DNA: TGTGCCACTTGGACAGCTCTCTATGGCTACACCTTC; CDR3: CATWTALYGYTF
size: .; J: TRBJ1-5; V: TRBV30; D: TRBD1; DNA: TGTGCCTGGAGCATAACAGGGGCGCGTCAGCCCCAGCATTTT; CDR3: CAWSITGARQPQHF
size: .; J: TRBJ1-6; V: TRBV5-1; D: .; DNA: TGCGCCAGCAGCTTGGTACCCAGCTCCTATAATTCACCCCTCCACTTT; CDR3: CASSLVPSSYNSPLHF
size: .; J: TRBJ1-1; V: TRBV5-6; D: TRBD1; DNA: TGTGCCAGCAGCCGGGACAGGTCGGGAGCTTTCTTT; CDR3: CASSRDRSGAFF
size: .; J: TRBJ1-4; V: TRBV27; D: .; DNA: TGTGCCAGCAGTTTCGGCGGGGGCAAACTGTTTTTT; CDR3: CASSFGGGKLFF
size: once; J: TRBJ1-1; V: TRBV2; D: .; DNA: TGTGCCAGCAGTGAGGCGGAGAACACTGAAGCTTTCTTT; CDR3: CASSEAENTEAFF
size: .; J: TRBJ1-1; V: TRBV15; D: TRBD1; DNA: TGTGCCACCAGCAGAGGGGGACAGGGGAAGGGGTACACTGAAGCTTTCTTT; CDR3: CATSRGGQGKGYTEAFF
size: .; J: TRBJ1-5; V: TRBV6-5; D: .; DNA: TGTGCCAGCAGTTCCAGGGGAGCGGGCAATCAGCCCCAGCATTTT; CDR3: CASSSRGAGNQPQHF
size: .; J: TRBJ2-3; V: TRBV21-1; D: .; DNA: TGTGCCAGCAGCGCCTTAGGCTTCCCAGCGGGAACGCAGTATTTT; CDR3: CASSALGFPAGTQYF
size: once; J: TRBJ2-7; V: TRBV5-1; D: .; DNA: TGCGCCAGCAGCCTTAGACAGGGAGGAAATGACGAGCAGTACTTC; CDR3: CASSLRQGGNDEQYF
size: .; J: TRBJ2-7; V: TRBV5-1; D: TRBD1; DNA: TGCGCCAGCAGCCCTATTCCCTGGGGACAGGGGAGCGAGCAGTACTTC; CDR3: CASSPIPWGQGSEQYF
size: .; J: TRBJ1-1; V: TRBV18; D: TRBD1; DNA: TGTGCCAGCTCACGAGACAGGGGGTTGAACACTGAAGCTTTCTTT; CDR3: CASSRDRGLNTEAFF
size: .; J: TRBJ2-7; V: TRBV9; D: .; DNA: TGTGCCAGCAGCGTAGGTCCGCCCCCGAGGGAGCAGTACTTC; CDR3: CASSVGPPPREQYF
size: .; J: TRBJ2-4; V: TRBV7-2; D: TRBD1; DNA: TGTGCCAGCAGCTCTAGGACAGGGGAGAATAGAAACATTCAGTACTTC; CDR3: CASSSRTGENRNIQYF
size: .; J: TRBJ2-1; V: TRBV29-1; D: .; DNA: TGCAGCGTTGATGGTTTCCGAAAGAGCTCCTACAATGAGCAGTTCTTC; CDR3: CSVDGFRKSSYNEQFF
size: .; J: TRBJ1-5; V: TRBV7-2; D: .; DNA: TGTGCCAGCAGGTCACAGGGAAATCAGCCCCAGCATTTT; CDR3: CASRSQGNQPQHF
size: .; J: TRBJ2-1; V: TRBV6-4; D: .; DNA: TGTGCCAGCAGTATTACGGGGACCTACAATGAGCAGTTCTTC; CDR3: CASSITGTYNEQFF
size: .; J: TRBJ1-6; V: TRBV18; D: .; DNA: TGTGCCAGCTCCCTTGCTAGACCAGGGAATTCACCCCTCCACTTT; CDR3: CASSLARPGNSPLHF
size: few; J: TRBJ1-5; V: TRBV19; D: TRBD1; DNA: TGTGCCAGTAGTATCTCAGGGGGTGAACAGCCCCAGCATTTT; CDR3: CASSISGGEQPQHF
size: once; J: TRBJ2-5; V: TRBV7-3; D: .; DNA: TGTGCCAGCAGTCATAGCGGTGACCAAGAGACCCAGTACTTC; CDR3: CASSHSGDQETQYF
size: .; J: TRBJ2-1; V: TRBV5-1; D: TRBD1; DNA: TGCGCCAGCAGCCCGTGGACAGGTCCTTTGGAACAGCAGTTCTTC; CDR3: CASSPWTGPLEQQFF
size: .; J: TRBJ2-7; V: TRBV12-5; D: TRBD1; DNA: TGTGCTAGTGGTTTGTACTGGGACAGCAGTAATCACGAGCAGTACTTC; CDR3: CASGLYWDSSNHEQYF
size: .; J: TRBJ1-6; V: TRBV12-3/TRBV12-4; D: .; DNA: TGTGCCAGCAGTTTAGGGGGGCCTTCACCCCTCCACTTT; CDR3: CASSLGGPSPLHF
size: once; J: TRBJ2-7; V: TRBV3-1/TRBV3-2; D: .; DNA: TGTGCCAGCAGCCATTCTACGACAGGCGAGCAGTACTTC; CDR3: CASSHSTTGEQYF
size: .; J: TRBJ2-5; V: TRBV5-5; D: .; DNA: TGTGCCAGCAGCAAGGGCGGGCCCAACCAAGAGACCCAGTACTTC; CDR3: CASSKGGPNQETQYF
size: .; J: TRBJ1-1; V: TRBV29-1; D: .; DNA: TGCAGCGTTGAAGAATCGGCAGGTACAAATGCTTTCTTT; CDR3: CSVEESAGTNAFF
size: .; J: TRBJ2-5; V: TRBV7-9; D: TRBD2; DNA: TGTGCCAGCAGCTCATGGACTAGCGGGGGGAAAGAGACCCAGTACTTC; CDR3: CASSSWTSGGKETQYF
size: .; J: TRBJ2-2; V: TRBV5-1; D: TRBD1; DNA: TGCGCCAGCAGCGAGGACAGGGGGCTCACCGGGGAGCTGTTTTTT; CDR3: CASSEDRGLTGELFF
size: .; J: TRBJ2-7; V: TRBV18; D: TRBD1; DNA: TGTGCCAGCTCCCGGACAGGGTTCGGCTACGAGCAGTACTTC; CDR3: CASSRTGFGYEQYF
size: .; J: TRBJ2-3; V: TRBV7-9; D: TRBD2; DNA: TGTGCCAGCAGCTCAGAACTCAGCGGGGGGGCAAATACGCAGTATTTT; CDR3: CASSSELSGGANTQYF
size: .; J: TRBJ1-1; V: TRBV29-1; D: .; DNA: TGCAGCACCGGGACAGAAGCTTTCTTT; CDR3: CSTGTEAFF
size: .; J: TRBJ1-2; V: TRBV14; D: .; DNA: TGTGCCAGCAGCCCGGGAGTCTCCTATGGCTACACCTTC; CDR3: CASSPGVSYGYTF
size: .; J: TRBJ1-1; V: TRBV19; D: TRBD1; DNA: TGTGCCAGTAACAGGGGTGATGAAGCTTTCTTT; CDR3: CASNRGDEAFF
size: .; J: TRBJ1-4; V: TRBV3-1/TRBV3-2; D: .; DNA: TGTGCCAGCAGCCAAGGCTCAGGGTACGCTAATGAAAAACTGTTTTTT; CDR3: CASSQGSGYANEKLFF
size: .; J: TRBJ1-4; V: TRBV18; D: .; DNA: TGTGCCAGCTCACCATCCGGACTGACTCGTAATGAAAAACTGTTTTTT; CDR3: CASSPSGLTRNEKLFF
size: .; J: TRBJ2-1; V: TRBV27; D: .; DNA: TGTGCCAGTAGACAGCTCATATCTTACAATGAGCAGTTCTTC; CDR3: CASRQLISYNEQFF
size: .; J: TRBJ1-1; V: TRBV5-1; D: TRBD1; DNA: TGCGCCAGCAGCTTGGGGACAGGGGAAGTTGGGAACACTGAAGCTTTCTTT; CDR3: CASSLGTGEVGNTEAFF
size: .; J: TRBJ1-1; V: TRBV7-9; D: .; DNA: TGTGCCAGCAGCACTCCCTCGACAGTGAACACTGAAGCTTTCTTT; CDR3: CASSTPSTVNTEAFF
size: .; J: TRBJ2-7; V: TRBV20-1; D: TRBD2; DNA: TGCAGTGCTAGTAGCGGGAGCTCCTACGAGCAGTACTTC; CDR3: CSASSGSSYEQYF
size: .; J: TRBJ2-5; V: TRBV3-1/TRBV3-2; D: .; DNA: TGTGCCAGCAGCCAAGAAGGACTTGGTCGAGAGACCCAGTACTTC; CDR3: CASSQEGLGRETQYF
size: .; J: TRBJ1-1; V: TRBV21-1; D: .; DNA: TGTGCCAGCAGCGAGACAGGGCGGACTGAAGCTTTCTTT; CDR3: CASSETGRTEAFF
size: .; J: TRBJ1-6; V: TRBV6-6; D: .; DNA: TGTGCCAGCATTATGACAAGCTCTAATTCACCCCTCCACTTT; CDR3: CASIMTSSNSPLHF
size: .; J: TRBJ2-5; V: TRBV2; D: .; DNA: TGTGCCAGCAATCGAGGATTCCTCGAGACCCAGTACTTC; CDR3: CASNRGFLETQYF
size: .; J: TRBJ1-6; V: TRBV13; D: TRBD1; DNA: TGTGCCAGCAGCCTTCGACGACAGGGTGATAATTCACCCCTCCACTTT; CDR3: CASSLRRQGDNSPLHF
size: .; J: TRBJ2-4; V: TRBV5-4; D: TRBD2; DNA: TGTGCCAGCAGCTGGGGCTTGGCGGGGGGCCGGGACATTCAGTACTTC; CDR3: CASSWGLAGGRDIQYF
size: .; J: TRBJ1-2; V: TRBV6-5; D: TRBD1; DNA: TGTGCCAGCAGAAGGCGACAGGGAGGTGGCTACACCTTC; CDR3: CASRRRQGGGYTF
size: .; J: TRBJ1-2; V: TRBV6-2/TRBV6-3; D: TRBD1; DNA: TGTGCCAGCAGTTACGGGGGGACAGTCTATGGCTACACCTTC; CDR3: CASSYGGTVYGYTF
size: once; J: TRBJ1-2; V: TRBV25-1; D: .; DNA: TGTGCCAGCAGTGACCAGACAGAGCTCTATGGCTACACCTTC; CDR3: CASSDQTELYGYTF
size: .; J: TRBJ2-7; V: TRBV11-2; D: .; DNA: TGTGCCAGCGCCCGGGTCCAGAGGCCCTACGAGCAGTACTTC; CDR3: CASARVQRPYEQYF
size: .; J: TRBJ1-2; V: TRBV6-2/TRBV6-3; D: TRBD1; DNA: TGTGCCAGCAGTTCCGAGTTGACAGGGAGGAGGGGCTACACCTTC; CDR3: CASSSELTGRRGYTF
size: .; J: TRBJ1-4; V: TRBV30; D: TRBD1; DNA: TGTGCCTGGAGTACAGGGGAGGCAAAACTGTTTTTT; CDR3: CAWSTGEAKLFF
size: .; J: TRBJ2-7; V: TRBV25-1; D: TRBD1; DNA: TGTGCCAGCAGTAAAGCAGGGGGCCTAGGTTCCTACGAGCAGTACTTC; CDR3: CASSKAGGLGSYEQYF
size: once; J: TRBJ2-3; V: TRBV5-1; D: .; DNA: TGCGCCAGCAGCTTGGCGGGGTTAGGGACAGATACGCAGTATTTT; CDR3: CASSLAGLGTDTQYF
size: .; J: TRBJ1-1; V: TRBV27; D: TRBD1; DNA: TGTGCCAGCAGTACAGGGGGCTTCACTGAAGCTTTCTTT; CDR3: CASSTGGFTEAFF
size: once; J: TRBJ2-1; V: TRBV9; D: .; DNA: TGTGCCAGCAGCAGCGGACTGCCCTACAATGAGCAGTTCTTC; CDR3: CASSSGLPYNEQFF
size: few; J: TRBJ1-3; V: TRBV19; D: TRBD1; DNA: TGTGCCAGTAGCTCGGACAGGGGGCCTGGAAACACCATATATTTT; CDR3: CASSSDRGPGNTIYF
size: .; J: TRBJ1-4; V: TRBV5-1; D: TRBD1; DNA: TGCGCCAGCAGCCCCGGCGACAGGGGGGTGCCGGAAGAAAAACTGTTTTTT; CDR3: CASSPGDRGVPEEKLFF
size: .; J: TRBJ1-1; V: TRBV10-3; D: .; DNA: TGTGCCATCAGTGACAGCAGGGTGGATGAAGCTTTCTTT; CDR3: CAISDSRVDEAFF
size: .; J: TRBJ1-1; V: TRBV24-1; D: .; DNA: TGTGCCACCAGTGACCCTCCCAGGGTACCCGAAGCTTTCTTT; CDR3: CATSDPPRVPEAFF